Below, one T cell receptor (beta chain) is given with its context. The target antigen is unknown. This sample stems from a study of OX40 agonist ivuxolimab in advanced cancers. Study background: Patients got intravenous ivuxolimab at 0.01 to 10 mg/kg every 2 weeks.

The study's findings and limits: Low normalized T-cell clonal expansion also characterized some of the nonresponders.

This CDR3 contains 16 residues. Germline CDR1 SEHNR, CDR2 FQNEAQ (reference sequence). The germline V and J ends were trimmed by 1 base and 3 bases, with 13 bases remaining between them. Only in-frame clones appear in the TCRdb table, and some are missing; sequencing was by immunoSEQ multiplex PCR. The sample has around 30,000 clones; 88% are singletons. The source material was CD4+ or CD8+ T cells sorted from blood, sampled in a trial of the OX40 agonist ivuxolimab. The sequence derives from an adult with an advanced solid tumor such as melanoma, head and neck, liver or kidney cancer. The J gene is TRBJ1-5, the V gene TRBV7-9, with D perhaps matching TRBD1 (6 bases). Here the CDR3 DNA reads TGTGCCAGCAGCTTAGAGGTAGGGGGGAACAATCAGCCCCAGCATTTT. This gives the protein CASSLEVGGNNQPQHF.